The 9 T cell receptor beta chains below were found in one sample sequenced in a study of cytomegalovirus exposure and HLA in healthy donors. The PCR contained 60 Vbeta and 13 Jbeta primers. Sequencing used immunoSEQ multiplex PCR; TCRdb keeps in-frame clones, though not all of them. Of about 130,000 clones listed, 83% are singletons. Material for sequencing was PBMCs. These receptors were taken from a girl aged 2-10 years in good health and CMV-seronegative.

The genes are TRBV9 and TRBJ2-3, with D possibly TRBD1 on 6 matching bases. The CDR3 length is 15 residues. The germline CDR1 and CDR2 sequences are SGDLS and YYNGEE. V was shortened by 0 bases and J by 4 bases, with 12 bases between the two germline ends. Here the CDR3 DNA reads TGTGCCAGCAGCGTAGGTCCAGGGGCCCCAGATACGCAGTATTTT. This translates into CASSVGPGAPDTQYF.

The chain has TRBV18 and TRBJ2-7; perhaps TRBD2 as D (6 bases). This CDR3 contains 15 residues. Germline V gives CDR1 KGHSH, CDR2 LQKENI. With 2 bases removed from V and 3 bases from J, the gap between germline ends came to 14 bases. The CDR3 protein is CASSPTGVPNYEQYF. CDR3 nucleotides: TGTGCCAGCTCACCAACGGGGGTCCCAAACTACGAGCAGTACTTC.

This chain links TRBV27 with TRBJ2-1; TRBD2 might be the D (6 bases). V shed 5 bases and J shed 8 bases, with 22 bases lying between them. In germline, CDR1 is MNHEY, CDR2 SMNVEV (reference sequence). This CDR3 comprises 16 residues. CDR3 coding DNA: TGTGCCAGCAGTACATGGGACTTCCGGGGTGGAGATGAGCAGTTCTTC. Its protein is CASSTWDFRGGDEQFF.

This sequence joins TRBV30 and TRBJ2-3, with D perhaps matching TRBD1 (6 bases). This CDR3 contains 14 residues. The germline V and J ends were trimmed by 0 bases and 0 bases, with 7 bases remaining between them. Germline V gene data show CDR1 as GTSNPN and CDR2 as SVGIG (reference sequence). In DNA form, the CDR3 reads TGTGCCTGGAGTGTGGGGGCAAGCACAGATACGCAGTATTTT. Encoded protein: CAWSVGASTDTQYF.

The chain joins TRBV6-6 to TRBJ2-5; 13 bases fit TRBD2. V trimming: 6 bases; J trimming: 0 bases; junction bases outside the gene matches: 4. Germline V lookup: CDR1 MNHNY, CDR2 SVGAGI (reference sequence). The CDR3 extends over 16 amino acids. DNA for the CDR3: TGTGCCAGCAGAGGGACTAGCGGGACCAACCAAGAGACCCAGTACTTC. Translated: CASRGTSGTNQETQYF.

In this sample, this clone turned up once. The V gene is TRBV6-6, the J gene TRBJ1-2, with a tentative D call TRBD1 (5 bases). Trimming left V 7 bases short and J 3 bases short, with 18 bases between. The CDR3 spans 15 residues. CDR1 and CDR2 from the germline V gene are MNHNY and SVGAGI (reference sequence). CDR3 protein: CASTKIGDPYYGYTF. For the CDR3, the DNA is TGTGCCAGCACCAAAATAGGGGATCCCTACTATGGCTACACCTTC.

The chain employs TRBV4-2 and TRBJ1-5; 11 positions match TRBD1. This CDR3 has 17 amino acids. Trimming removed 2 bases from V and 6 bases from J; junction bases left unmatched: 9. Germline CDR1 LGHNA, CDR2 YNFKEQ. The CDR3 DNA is TGTGCCAGCAGCCAAACGGACGGGACAGGGGGACTTCAGCCCCAGCATTTT. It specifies CASSQTDGTGGLQPQHF.

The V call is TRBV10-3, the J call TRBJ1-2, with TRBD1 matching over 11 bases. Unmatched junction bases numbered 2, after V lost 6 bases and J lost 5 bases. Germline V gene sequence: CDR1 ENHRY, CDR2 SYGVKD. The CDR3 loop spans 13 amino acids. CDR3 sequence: CAISRDRGYGYTF. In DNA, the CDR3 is TGTGCCATCAGCCGGGACAGGGGGTATGGCTACACCTTC.

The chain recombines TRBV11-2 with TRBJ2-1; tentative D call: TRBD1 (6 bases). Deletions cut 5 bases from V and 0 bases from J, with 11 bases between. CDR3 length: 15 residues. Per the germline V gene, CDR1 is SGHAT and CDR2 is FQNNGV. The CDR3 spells CASSQGLSSYNEQFF. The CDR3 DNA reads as TGTGCCAGCAGCCAGGGGTTGAGCTCCTACAATGAGCAGTTCTTC.